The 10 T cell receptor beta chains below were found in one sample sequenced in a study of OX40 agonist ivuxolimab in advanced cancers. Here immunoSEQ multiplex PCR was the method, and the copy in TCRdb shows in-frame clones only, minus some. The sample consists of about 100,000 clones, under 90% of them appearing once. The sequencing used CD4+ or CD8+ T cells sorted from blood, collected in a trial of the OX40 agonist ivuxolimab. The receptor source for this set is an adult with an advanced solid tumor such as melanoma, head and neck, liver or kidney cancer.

CDR3 DNA sequence: TGTGCCATCAGCAAGGACGGACAGGGGAGGAATGGCTACACCTTC. Translating gives CAISKDGQGRNGYTF. The chain couples TRBV10-3 to TRBJ1-2; 9 nucleotides align to TRBD1. J gave up 6 bases and V 6 bases, and 11 bases lay outside the gene matches. The CDR3 has 15 residues. Per germline, CDR1 ENHRY and CDR2 SYGVKD.

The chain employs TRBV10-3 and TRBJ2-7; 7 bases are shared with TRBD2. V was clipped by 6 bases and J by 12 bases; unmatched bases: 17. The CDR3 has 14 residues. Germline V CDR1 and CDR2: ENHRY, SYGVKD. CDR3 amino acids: CAIRGEGLPAQMYF. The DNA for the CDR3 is TGTGCCATCAGGGGGGAGGGGCTCCCAGCCCAAATGTACTTC.

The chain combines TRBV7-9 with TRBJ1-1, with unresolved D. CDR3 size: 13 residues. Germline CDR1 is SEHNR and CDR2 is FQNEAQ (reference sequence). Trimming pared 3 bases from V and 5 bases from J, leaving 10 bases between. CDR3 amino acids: CASSFQWDTEAFF. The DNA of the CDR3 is TGTGCCAGCAGCTTCCAATGGGATACTGAAGCTTTCTTT.

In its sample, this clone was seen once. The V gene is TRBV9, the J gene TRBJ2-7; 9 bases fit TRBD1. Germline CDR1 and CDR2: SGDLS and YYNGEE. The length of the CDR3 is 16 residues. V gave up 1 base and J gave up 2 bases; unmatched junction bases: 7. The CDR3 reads CASSVSLTGGPYEQYF. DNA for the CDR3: TGTGCCAGCAGCGTAAGTTTGACAGGGGGGCCCTACGAGCAGTACTTC.

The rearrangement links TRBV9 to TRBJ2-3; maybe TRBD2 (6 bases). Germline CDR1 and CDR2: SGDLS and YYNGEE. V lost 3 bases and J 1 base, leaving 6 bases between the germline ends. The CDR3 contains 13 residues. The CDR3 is CASSGGGTDTQYF. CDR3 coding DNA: TGTGCCAGCAGCGGGGGGGGCACAGATACGCAGTATTTT.

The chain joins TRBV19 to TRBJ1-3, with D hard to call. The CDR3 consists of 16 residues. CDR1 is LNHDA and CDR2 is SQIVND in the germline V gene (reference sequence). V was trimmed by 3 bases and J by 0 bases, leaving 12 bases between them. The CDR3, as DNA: TGTGCCAGTAGTATCCGCGGGATTAGCTCTGGAAACACCATATATTTT. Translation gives CASSIRGISSGNTIYF.

CDR3 sequence: CASSYSRTGEDYGYTF. CDR3 nucleotides: TGTGCCAGCAGTTACTCCAGGACAGGGGAGGACTATGGCTACACCTTC. The gene calls are TRBV6-5 and TRBJ1-2; TRBD1 matches 9 bases. Germline CDR1 MNHEY, CDR2 SVGAGI. The J segment lost 3 bases and the V segment lost 0 bases, leaving 5 bases of the junction unmatched. The CDR3 spans 16 residues.

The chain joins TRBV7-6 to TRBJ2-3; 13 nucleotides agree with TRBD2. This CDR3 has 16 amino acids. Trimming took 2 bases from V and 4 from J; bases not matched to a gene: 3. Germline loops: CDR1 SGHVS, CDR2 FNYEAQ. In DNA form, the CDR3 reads TGTGCCAGCAGCTTAAGCACTAGCGGGGGGGCAGATACGCAGTATTTT. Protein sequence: CASSLSTSGGADTQYF.

CDR3 amino acids: CASSMTGGSQPQHF. Here the CDR3 DNA reads TGTGCCAGTAGTATGACAGGGGGAAGTCAGCCCCAGCATTTT. The V and J genes are TRBV19 and TRBJ1-5, with 9 bases identical to TRBD1. Germline CDR1 reads LNHDA; CDR2 reads SQIVND (reference sequence). The CDR3 runs to 14 residues. V lost 3 bases to trimming and J lost 6 bases; unmatched junction nucleotides: 3.

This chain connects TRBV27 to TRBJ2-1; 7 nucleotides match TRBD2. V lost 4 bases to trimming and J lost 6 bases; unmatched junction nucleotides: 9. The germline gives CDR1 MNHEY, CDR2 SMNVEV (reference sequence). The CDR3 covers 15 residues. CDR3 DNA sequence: TGTGCCAGCAGTTCCGGACTAGGCCTCGTCAATGAGCAGTTCTTC. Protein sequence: CASSSGLGLVNEQFF.